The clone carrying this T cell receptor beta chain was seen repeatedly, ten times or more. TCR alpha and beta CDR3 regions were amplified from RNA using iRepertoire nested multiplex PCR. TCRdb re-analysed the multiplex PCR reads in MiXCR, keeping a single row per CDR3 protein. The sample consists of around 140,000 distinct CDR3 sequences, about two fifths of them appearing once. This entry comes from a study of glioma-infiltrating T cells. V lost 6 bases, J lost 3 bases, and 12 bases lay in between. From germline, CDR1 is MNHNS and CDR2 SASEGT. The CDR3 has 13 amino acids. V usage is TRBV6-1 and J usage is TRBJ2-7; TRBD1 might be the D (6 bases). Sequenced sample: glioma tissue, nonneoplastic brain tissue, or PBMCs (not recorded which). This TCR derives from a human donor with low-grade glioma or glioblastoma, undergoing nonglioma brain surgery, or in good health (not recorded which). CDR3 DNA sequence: TGTGCCAGCAGGGAACAGGGTTTCTACGAGCAGTACTTC. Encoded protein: CASREQGFYEQYF.